The TCR beta chain under discussion was sequenced for a study of T cells after posttransplantation cyclophosphamide. Whole-study findings and limits: TRB overlap between skin or GI tissue T cells and blood was limited. Later post-transplant blood repertoires were often dominated by donor CD8+ memory clones. Recipient CMV seropositivity and CMV reactivation strongly tracked TRB clonality.

This related bone marrow graft donor gave peripheral blood on the day of marrow donation. This clone was picked up a small number of times. As yet, its antigen is unknown. Losses at the gene ends were 5 bases for V and 7 bases for J; bases not matched to a gene: 7. Looked up from germline, CDR1 is MDHEN and CDR2 is SYDVKM. This CDR3 is 14 amino acids long. Assay used: immunoSEQ multiplex PCR; TCRdb lists only in-frame clones, some missing. The specimen has roughly 34,000 clones, none found just once. The sample taken for sequencing was PBMCs. The sequence derives from a woman aged 25-40 years in good health and a related stem cell transplant donor. This sequence joins TRBV28 and TRBJ2-2; 7 nucleotides agree with TRBD1. CDR3 protein: CASSHRGEHGELFF. The CDR3 coding sequence is TGTGCCAGCAGTCACAGGGGCGAACACGGGGAGCTGTTTTTT.